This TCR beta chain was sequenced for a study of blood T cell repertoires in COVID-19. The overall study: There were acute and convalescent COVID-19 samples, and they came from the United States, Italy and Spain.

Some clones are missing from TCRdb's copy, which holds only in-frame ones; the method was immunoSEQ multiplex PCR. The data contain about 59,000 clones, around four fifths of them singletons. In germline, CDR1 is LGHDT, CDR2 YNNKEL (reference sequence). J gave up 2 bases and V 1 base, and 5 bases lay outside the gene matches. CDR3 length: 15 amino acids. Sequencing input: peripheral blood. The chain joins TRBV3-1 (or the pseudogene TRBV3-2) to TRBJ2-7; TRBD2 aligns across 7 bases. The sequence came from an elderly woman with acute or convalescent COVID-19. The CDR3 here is CASSQGLADPYEQYF. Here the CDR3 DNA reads TGTGCCAGCAGCCAAGGGCTAGCGGACCCCTACGAGCAGTACTTC.